The 5 T cell receptor beta chains in this list originate from one sample, sequenced in a study of T cell responses to AZD1222 COVID-19 vaccine. TCRdb's copy holds only in-frame clones and misses some; the assay was immunoSEQ multiplex PCR. The sample has some 180,000 clones; approximately 93% are singletons. Sequenced here: peripheral blood, sampled 28 days after the second AZD1222 dose. These receptors were obtained from an adult who received the AZD1222 COVID-19 vaccine.

The chain joins TRBV6-2 or TRBV6-3 to TRBJ2-5; TRBD2 agrees at 10 bases. The CDR3 has 15 residues. The J segment lost 0 bases and the V segment lost 5 bases, leaving 3 bases of the junction unmatched. Germline CDR1 and CDR2: MNHEY and SVGEGT. This chain's CDR3 is CASSRLAGDQETQYF. As DNA, the CDR3 is TGTGCCAGCAGTAGGCTAGCGGGGGACCAAGAGACCCAGTACTTC.

The rearrangement uses TRBV15 and TRBJ2-3, with 7 nucleotides matching TRBD1. Germline values: CDR1 LNHNV, CDR2 YYDKDF (reference sequence). Trimming took 0 bases from V and 1 from J; bases not matched to a gene: 16. The CDR3 spans 20 residues. Here the CDR3 DNA reads TGTGCCACCAGCAGAGAACAGGGGTCCTCAGGTTTACCCCGCACAGATACGCAGTATTTT. Protein: CATSREQGSSGLPRTDTQYF.

The CDR3 DNA sequence: TGTGCCACCACTAGCGGGATCCCGGGAGATACGCAGTATTTT. Its translation is CATTSGIPGDTQYF. V is TRBV24-1 and J is TRBJ2-3, with TRBD2 matching 9 bases. The trim removed 8 bases at V and 5 bases at J, leaving 7 bases unmatched. Germline values: CDR1 KGHDR, CDR2 SFDVKD. CDR3 length equals 14 residues.

This clone was seen a handful of times. The J gene is TRBJ1-1, the V gene TRBV18, with D unclear. Germline V gene sequence: CDR1 KGHSH, CDR2 LQKENI. The CDR3 is 14 residues long. Trimming removed 3 bases at V and 0 bases at J, with 8 bases between. The DNA for the CDR3 is TGTGCCAGCTCACCCGAGAGATTGAACACTGAAGCTTTCTTT. Protein product: CASSPERLNTEAFF.

The chain is built from TRBV7-2 and TRBJ1-4, with D hard to call. V was trimmed by 6 bases and J by 8 bases, leaving 13 bases between them. The CDR3 length is 13 residues. Germline CDR1 reads SGHTA; CDR2 reads FQGNSA. The CDR3 DNA is TGTGCCAGCAGTCCGAGGATCTGGGAAAAACTGTTTTTT. Amino acids: CASSPRIWEKLFF.